This T cell receptor beta chain was documented in a study of T-cell memory formation after mild COVID-19. MiXCR, applied by TCRdb to the 5' RACE reads, yields one record per CDR3 protein. The table shows 400,000 or so distinct CDR3 sequences, with roughly 20% occurring only once. The sample holds a few counts of this clonotype. Its antigen remains unknown. Study findings and constraints: Most CD4+ clones that shrank were in CM and EM, while CD8+ ones turned up in EMRA. Memory from before infection featured some responding clones, which suggests cross-reactive memory joined.

CDR3 length equals 20 residues. V lost 1 base to trimming and J lost 0 bases; unmatched junction nucleotides: 12. Germline assignment: CDR1 SGHAT and CDR2 FQNNGV. Sequenced input: PBMCs or a T cell subset sorted from them (not recorded which). The chain joins TRBV11-2 to TRBJ2-2, with 9 positions matching TRBD2. The sequence was obtained from an adult woman who had mild COVID-19 (a few samples of this study predate the infection). Cell type and time point are not known. CDR3 region: CASSLAVTSGRHANTGELFF. The CDR3, as DNA: TGTGCCAGCAGCTTAGCGGTGACTAGCGGTAGGCACGCGAACACCGGGGAGCTGTTTTTT.